This T cell receptor beta chain appears in the sequencing data of a study of siplizumab effects on memory and regulatory T cells. In the case of this clone: What it binds is not known.

Study results and limitations: Researchers did not confirm the suppressive function of proliferating Tregs from siplizumab cultures. Sequences below about 10^-5 frequency were poorly captured, limiting mapping of alloreactive clones. In unstimulated cells, naive T cells appeared more diverse than memory T cells and seemed major alloresponse contributors.

Trimming pared 6 bases from V and 8 bases from J, leaving 18 bases between. Germline V gene sequence: CDR1 SEHNR, CDR2 FQNEAQ (reference sequence). The CDR3 totals 14 residues. TCR templates numbering 90,000 to 100,000 were assayed per sample. The data were produced by immunoSEQ multiplex PCR, yet TCRdb's version contains in-frame clones alone and is incomplete. This table holds some 70,000 clones, approximately 88% found once. This chain joins TRBV7-9 and TRBJ2-3; no clear D gene. The receptor comes from a human donor in good health. The sequenced material came from Tregs sorted from blood. CDR3: CASSKDQYQSTQYF. CDR3 DNA: TGTGCCAGCAGTAAAGACCAGTACCAGAGTACGCAGTATTTT.